These T cell receptor beta chains were read from a single sample in a study of T cells in Graves' hyperthyroidism and ophthalmopathy. TCRdb independently ran MiXCR on the multiplex PCR reads; one entry per CDR3 protein. The sample has over 550,000 distinct CDR3 sequences, around 15% seen once. Sequencing was carried out using blood. Receptors were obtained from a woman aged 18-30 years with Graves' hyperthyroidism. Each CDR3 is given with its conserved first and last residue. Each record gives: CDR3 protein, CDR3 DNA, D gene, CDR3 length, V gene, J gene, clone size. A D gene is named only where the DNA matches it firmly. Not all rows give a size; the values are once, few, many and, for expanded clones, a class.

CASSLFGGGSGAKVLTF	TGTGCCAGCAGTTTATTTGGGGGGGGTTCTGGGGCCAAAGTCCTGACTTTC	TRBD2	17	TRBV27	TRBJ2-6	.
CASSQDLSQPQHF	TGTGCCAGCAGCCAAGACCTATCTCAGCCCCAGCATTTT	.	13	TRBV3-1	TRBJ1-5	many
CSAREGQGARAEAFF	TGCAGTGCTAGAGAGGGGCAGGGGGCGCGGGCTGAAGCTTTCTTT	TRBD1	15	TRBV20-1	TRBJ1-1	many
CASSRSGTRNEKLFF	TGTGCCAGCAGCCGATCCGGGACTCGTAATGAAAAACTGTTTTTT	.	15	TRBV4-2	TRBJ1-4	.
CASSQPGTSVDEQFF	TGTGCCAGCAGTCAACCCGGGACTAGCGTCGATGAGCAGTTCTTC	TRBD2	15	TRBV12-3/TRBV12-4	TRBJ2-1	many
CASSPIRAGILYF	TGTGCCAGCAGCCCCATTAGAGCGGGGATTCTGTACTTC	TRBD2	13	TRBV3-1	TRBJ2-7	many
CASSLVLAGNNEQFF	TGCGCCAGCAGCTTGGTACTAGCGGGGAACAATGAGCAGTTCTTC	TRBD2	15	TRBV5-1	TRBJ2-1	once
CSAPAPAGDEKLFF	TGCAGTGCTCCCGCACCCGCCGGTGATGAAAAACTGTTTTTT	.	14	TRBV20-1	TRBJ1-4	few
CSARGISAEQYF	TGCAGTGCTAGAGGAATTTCCGCCGAGCAGTACTTC	.	12	TRBV20-1	TRBJ2-7	.
CASISGGRRADTQYF	TGTGCCAGCATAAGCGGGGGCAGAAGGGCAGATACGCAGTATTTT	TRBD2	15	TRBV12-3/TRBV12-4	TRBJ2-3	.
CASTGRGTSYEQYF	TGTGCCAGCACCGGTCGGGGAACCTCCTACGAGCAGTACTTC	.	14	TRBV5-6	TRBJ2-7	many
CASSQGRTSGTYNEQFF	TGTGCCAGCAGCCAAGGGAGGACTAGCGGGACCTACAATGAGCAGTTCTTC	TRBD2	17	TRBV3-1	TRBJ2-1	many
CASSLGSGKDNSPLHF	TGCGCCAGCAGCTTGGGGTCAGGGAAAGATAATTCACCCCTCCACTTT	.	16	TRBV5-1	TRBJ1-6	.
CATSRERNHNEQFF	TGTGCCACCAGCAGAGAGAGGAACCACAATGAGCAGTTCTTC	.	14	TRBV15	TRBJ2-1	few
CASSISRQGADGYTF	TGTGCCAGTAGTATATCCCGACAGGGGGCAGATGGCTACACCTTC	TRBD1	15	TRBV19	TRBJ1-2	.
CASSPAAGGPYEQYF	TGTGCCAGCAGCCCGGCGGCGGGAGGGCCCTACGAGCAGTACTTC	TRBD2	15	TRBV6-2/TRBV6-3	TRBJ2-7	.
CASSETSTGTSAQETQYF	TGTGCCAGCAGTGAAACTTCTACCGGGACTAGCGCCCAAGAGACCCAGTACTTC	TRBD2	18	TRBV25-1	TRBJ2-5	.
CSKRGLAGADTQYF	TGCAGCAAAAGGGGACTAGCGGGAGCAGATACGCAGTATTTT	TRBD2	14	TRBV20-1	TRBJ2-3	many
CSARSAHYGYTF	TGCAGTGCCCGATCGGCACACTATGGCTACACCTTC	.	12	TRBV20-1	TRBJ1-2	.
CSARGTSGRRDTQYF	TGCAGTGCTAGGGGGACTAGCGGGAGGCGTGATACGCAGTATTTT	TRBD2	15	TRBV20-1	TRBJ2-3	many
CASSANPTGSYEQYF	TGTGCCAGCAGCGCCAACCCGACAGGGAGCTACGAGCAGTACTTC	TRBD1	15	TRBV9	TRBJ2-7	.
CASSPDTKGTEAFF	TGCGCCAGCAGCCCGGACACAAAGGGGACTGAAGCTTTCTTT	.	14	TRBV5-1	TRBJ1-1	many
CASSWRTGFGATNEKLFF	TGTGCCAGCAGTTGGAGGACAGGGTTTGGGGCAACTAATGAAAAACTGTTTTTT	TRBD1	18	TRBV28	TRBJ1-4	.
CSASMSVASNQPQHF	TGCAGTGCTAGCATGTCAGTGGCTAGCAATCAGCCCCAGCATTTT	.	15	TRBV20-1	TRBJ1-5	few
CATSRGGDRGQFFGTGELFF	TGTGCCACCAGCAGAGGTGGGGACAGGGGGCAGTTTTTTGGCACCGGGGAGCTGTTTTTT	TRBD1	20	TRBV15	TRBJ2-2	few
CAISAGREADTQYF	TGTGCCATCAGTGCAGGGCGGGAGGCAGATACGCAGTATTTT	TRBD2	14	TRBV10-3	TRBJ2-3	many
CSAAGPGGMTDTQYF	TGCAGTGCCGCCGGGCCAGGAGGGATGACAGATACGCAGTATTTT	.	15	TRBV20-1	TRBJ2-3	.
CAWSVRRGQGYTF	TGTGCCTGGAGTGTAAGAAGGGGTCAAGGCTACACCTTC	.	13	TRBV30	TRBJ1-2	many
CASSEAKTMKGTIYEQYF	TGTGCCAGCAGTGAAGCGAAAACCATGAAGGGGACGATCTACGAGCAGTACTTC	.	18	TRBV2	TRBJ2-7	many
CASSLESSYNEQFF	TGTGCCAGCAGCTTAGAGAGCTCCTACAATGAGCAGTTCTTC	.	14	TRBV11-3	TRBJ2-1	many
CATPSSGRPPRSTGELFF	TGTGCCACTCCTTCTAGCGGGAGGCCACCCAGGAGCACCGGGGAGCTGTTTTTT	TRBD2	18	TRBV7-9	TRBJ2-2	few
CASRTGTVYGYTF	TGTGCCAGCAGGACCGGGACAGTCTATGGCTACACCTTC	TRBD1	13	TRBV12-3/TRBV12-4	TRBJ1-2	many
CASSYSGLIIEQFF	TGTGCCAGCAGTTACTCGGGACTCATCATTGAGCAGTTCTTC	.	14	TRBV6-5	TRBJ2-1	few
CSAYQGSQETQYF	TGCAGTGCTTATCAGGGGTCGCAAGAGACCCAGTACTTC	.	13	TRBV20-1	TRBJ2-5	few
CASSYEGGAQETQYF	TGTGCCAGCAGTTACGAAGGGGGGGCCCAAGAGACCCAGTACTTC	.	15	TRBV6-6	TRBJ2-5	many
CASSFFPSGNTGELFF	TGTGCCAGCAGTTTTTTCCCTAGCGGGAACACCGGGGAGCTGTTTTTT	TRBD2	16	TRBV27	TRBJ2-2	.
CASRQGDGKEKLFF	TGTGCCAGCAGACAGGGGGATGGGAAGGAAAAACTGTTTTTT	TRBD1	14	TRBV6-1	TRBJ1-4	once
CASSPEGWHEQYF	TGTGCCAGCAGCCCGGAAGGGTGGCACGAGCAGTACTTC	.	13	TRBV7-2	TRBJ2-7	many
CASSTGQGPDQPQHF	TGTGCCAGCAGTACCGGACAGGGGCCTGATCAGCCCCAGCATTTT	TRBD1	15	TRBV12-3/TRBV12-4	TRBJ1-5	.
CASSLRQRDEQYF	TGTGCCAGCAGTTTGAGGCAGCGGGACGAGCAGTACTTC	.	13	TRBV28	TRBJ2-7	many
CATRGRANTGELFF	TGTGCCACCAGAGGCAGGGCGAACACCGGGGAGCTGTTTTTT	.	14	TRBV24-1	TRBJ2-2	.
CASSPGAGNQPQHF	TGTGCCAGCTCCCCAGGGGCTGGCAATCAGCCCCAGCATTTT	.	14	TRBV18	TRBJ1-5	many
CASSLAGSGGYNEQFF	TGTGCCAGCAGCTTAGCAGGTAGCGGGGGATACAATGAGCAGTTCTTC	TRBD2	16	TRBV7-9	TRBJ2-1	.
CASSQESYGYTF	TGTGCCAGCAGCCAAGAGTCCTATGGCTACACCTTC	.	12	TRBV3-1	TRBJ1-2	.
CASNPVTGNQPQHF	TGTGCCAGCAACCCTGTGACAGGCAATCAGCCCCAGCATTTT	.	14	TRBV6-1	TRBJ1-5	.
CASSQGRDSEKLFF	TGCGCCAGCAGCCAGGGCCGGGACAGCGAAAAACTGTTTTTT	TRBD1	14	TRBV4-3	TRBJ1-4	few
CASRKLAGEGGANVLTF	TGTGCCAGCAGAAAGCTAGCGGGAGAAGGTGGGGCCAACGTCCTGACTTTC	TRBD2	17	TRBV28	TRBJ2-6	.
CASSRTGSDTEAFF	TGTGCCAGCTCACGGACAGGGTCGGACACTGAAGCTTTCTTT	TRBD1	14	TRBV18	TRBJ1-1	many
CSTDGKGLTDTQYF	TGCAGTACGGATGGAAAGGGCCTGACAGATACGCAGTATTTT	.	14	TRBV20-1	TRBJ2-3	.
CASSVALGHTGGGYTF	TGTGCCAGCAGCGTAGCTTTGGGACACACAGGGGGAGGCTACACCTTC	TRBD1	16	TRBV9	TRBJ1-2	.
CASSGEGPGYNEQFF	TGCGCCAGCAGTGGGGAGGGCCCAGGATACAATGAGCAGTTCTTC	TRBD2	15	TRBV5-1	TRBJ2-1	few